The subject of this entry is one T cell receptor (beta chain). Its antigen is currently unknown. The record originates from a study of Ad26.COV2.S vaccination and SARS-CoV-2 variants. Treatment of the sample: 15 to 20 received Ad26.COV2.S at low or high dose, single or two shots; about 5 received placebo; per-sample allocation not given. The investigators took samples on day 63 after the first vaccine or placebo injection. Whole-study results and caveats: It was reported that spike-specific CD8+ and CD4+ T cell responses were substantially broad after vaccination.

TCRdb's table, derived via immunoSEQ multiplex PCR, lists solely in-frame clones and lacks some. There are more than 300,000 clones in the sample; around 83% occur only once, and 1.9% lies in the top ten. V lost 6 bases, J lost 6 bases, and 4 bases stayed unmatched. Looked up from germline, CDR1 is SEHNR and CDR2 is FQNEAQ (reference sequence). CDR3 length: 12 residues. The chain joins TRBV7-9 to TRBJ2-7; 8 bases line up with TRBD1. The sample was peripheral blood, taken in a trial of Ad26.COV2.S vaccine versus placebo. The sequence derives from a person between 18 and 65 years old who received the Ad26.COV2.S COVID-19 vaccine or a placebo. The CDR3 nucleotides read TGTGCCAGCAGGCCCGACAGGGGCGAGCAGTACTTC. Its protein product is CASRPDRGEQYF.